This T cell receptor beta chain was profiled in a study of T cell responses to AZD1222 COVID-19 vaccine (dated by TCRdb to the early 2020s). About the study as a whole: AZD1222 recipients given second doses at about 4 weeks or at about 12 weeks were pooled, since spike-specific TCR depth and breadth were not found to differ between the two schedules. Enrollment into the trials was organized by age into subgroups of 18-55, 56-69 and 70-plus years, and those subgroups contained approximately 150, 30 and 60 TCR-sequenced participants, respectively. A total of just over 230 trial participants underwent TCR sequencing, of whom nearly 210 received two doses of AZD1222 and some 26 received two doses of the MenACWY control vaccine.

The CDR3 regions of human TCRbeta chains were analyzed by immunosequencing. The authors' pipeline ran thus. Repertoire TCRs were matched against a reference library of SARS-CoV-2-specific TCRs generated with the MIRA antigen-specificity platform. Breadth meant the fraction of unique TCRs that were SARS-CoV-2-associated, whereas depth meant the fraction of total T cells that were SARS-CoV-2-associated. Using the MIRA data, every spike-specific TCR was mapped to the spike region that the TCR reacted to and assigned to either a CD4 or a CD8 class. Log10-transformed breadth and depth values were compared by one-way ANOVA with Sidak's multiple comparisons tests. TCRdb holds this immuneACCESS table with in-frame rearrangements only. Some clones are missing; in checked studies, unresolved V genes explain under half, and the rest has no known cause. That table supplies the V and J calls and clone size; D and trimming were determined from the DNA. Recorded for this sample are about 99,000 clones; approximately 90% of them occurred a single time. About 19% of the sample is held by the ten biggest clonotypes.

This clone was observed once. This clone's antigen is unknown. Base qualities are missing; no much larger clone stands one base away. The time point label here, explained by the study, means: baseline before first vaccination. Vaccinee samples came from UK trials COV001 and COV002, including a single-blind randomized controlled phase 2/3 trial of AZD1222 (ChAdOx1 nCoV-19) in healthy adults. For TCRbeta chain sequencing, PBMC samples were collected from trial participants at day 0 and at day 28 after the second dose. General study outcomes and caveats: Participants were mostly white British and included more females than males, and it was suggested by the authors that clonal diversity may have been underestimated. Conclusions about previously exposed vaccinees were limited because only six AZD1222 recipients were SARS-CoV-2 seropositive at baseline. The 56-69-year group was small, and its depth increase did not reach significance, likely because of low power. The vaccine-associated CD4 TCRs covered the entire spike protein, and the dominant responses fell in regions 160-218 and 743-854. Nearly half of unique spike-specific TCRs reportedly recognized epitopes outside regions mutated in the B.1.351 and B.1.1.7 variants. After two AZD1222 doses, spike-specific TCR breadth and depth were significantly higher than at day 0 and than in MenACWY recipients. Because no day 14 peak-response samples were available, the repertoires could be characterized only after the peak T cell response.

Sequenced material: peripheral blood, taken on day 0 of AZD1222 vaccination. This receptor was taken from an adult in good health.

Read as DNA, the sequence is TGTGCCAGCAGCGGGGACAGGGACACTGAAGCTTTCTTT. It translates to CASSGDRDTEAFF. The chain uses TRBV11-3 and TRBJ1-1; the junction holds 9 bases that match TRBD1. CDR1 and CDR2 were assigned from the germline V gene as SGHNT and YENEEA. Counted from cysteine to phenylalanine, this CDR3 has 13 amino acids. Only CDR3 DNA is held: 39 bases, read in frame from base 1. Trimming takes 5 bases off V and 3 bases off J; junction bases not matched to a gene: 1.